Below, one T cell receptor beta chain is given with its context. Using unique molecular identifiers, the investigators prepared the TCRbeta library. MiXCR, applied by TCRdb to the PCR reads, yields one record per CDR3 protein. In the table there are around 400,000 distinct CDR3 sequences, around 20% of which are singletons. The germline CDR1 and CDR2 sequences are DFQATT and SNEGSKA (reference sequence). Trimming took 3 bases from V and 5 from J; bases not matched to a gene: 3. This CDR3 is 13 amino acids long. These data come from a study of T-cell reconstitution after alpha-beta-depleted transplantation in children.

This receptor was obtained from a human donor who donated a stem cell graft to a child with acute myeloid leukemia. This specimen consisted of PBMCs from the stem cell graft donor, obtained from the stem cell graft. The chain couples TRBV20-1 to TRBJ1-4; 7 nucleotides agree with TRBD1. The CDR3 DNA follows: TGCAGTGCTAGTCACAGGGGCAATGAAAAACTGTTTTTT. As protein: CSASHRGNEKLFF.